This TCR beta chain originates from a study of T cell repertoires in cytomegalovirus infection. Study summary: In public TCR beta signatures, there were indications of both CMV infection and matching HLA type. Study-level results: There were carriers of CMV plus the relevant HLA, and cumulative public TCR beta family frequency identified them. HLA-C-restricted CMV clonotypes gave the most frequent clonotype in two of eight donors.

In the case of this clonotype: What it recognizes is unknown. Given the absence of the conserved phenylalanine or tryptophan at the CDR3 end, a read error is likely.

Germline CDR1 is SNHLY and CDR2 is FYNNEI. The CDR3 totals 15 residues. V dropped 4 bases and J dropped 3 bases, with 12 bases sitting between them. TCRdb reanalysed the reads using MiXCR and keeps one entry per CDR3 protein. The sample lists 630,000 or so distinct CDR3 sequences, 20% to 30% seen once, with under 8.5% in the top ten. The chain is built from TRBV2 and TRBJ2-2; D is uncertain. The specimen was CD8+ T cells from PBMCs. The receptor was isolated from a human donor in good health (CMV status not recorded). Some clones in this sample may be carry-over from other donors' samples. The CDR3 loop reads CASSGRVKDTGELFS. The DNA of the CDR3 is TGTGCCAGCAGTGGTAGGGTAAAGGACACCGGGGAGCTGTTTTCT.